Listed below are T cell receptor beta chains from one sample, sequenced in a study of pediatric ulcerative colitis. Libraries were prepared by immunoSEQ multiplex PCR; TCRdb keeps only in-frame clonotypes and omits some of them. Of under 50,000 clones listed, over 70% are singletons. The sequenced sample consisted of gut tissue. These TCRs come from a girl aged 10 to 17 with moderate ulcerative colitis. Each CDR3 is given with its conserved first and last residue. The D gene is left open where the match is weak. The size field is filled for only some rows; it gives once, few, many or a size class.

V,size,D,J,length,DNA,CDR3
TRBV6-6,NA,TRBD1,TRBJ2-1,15,TGTGCCAGCAATCCGACAGGGTACTCCTACAATGAGCAGTTCTTC,CASNPTGYSYNEQFF
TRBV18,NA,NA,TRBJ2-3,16,TGTGCCAGCTCACGTAGGGACGGATCTAGCACAGATACGCAGTATTTT,CASSRRDGSSTDTQYF
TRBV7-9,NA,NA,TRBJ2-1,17,TGTGCCAGCAGCTTAGCGGCTGGATCGAGCTCCTACAATGAGCAGTTCTTC,CASSLAAGSSSYNEQFF
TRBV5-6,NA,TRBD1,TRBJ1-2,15,TGTGCCAGCAGCGACCCGTCAGGGGGGGGGTATGGCTACACCTTC,CASSDPSGGGYGYTF
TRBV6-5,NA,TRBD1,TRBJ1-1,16,TGTGCCAGCAGTTACTATGACAGGGGCTCGGCCCTGAAAGCTTTCTTT,CASSYYDRGSALKAFF
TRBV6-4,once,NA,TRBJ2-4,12,TGTGCCAGCAGTGACTTCAGGGGAATTCAGTACTTC,CASSDFRGIQYF
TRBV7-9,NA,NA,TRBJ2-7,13,TGTGCCAGCAGCTTAGCGGTATCCTACGAGCAGTACTTC,CASSLAVSYEQYF
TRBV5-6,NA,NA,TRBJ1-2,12,TGTGCCAGCGAGGGGGGTTTTGATGGCTACACCTTC,CASEGGFDGYTF
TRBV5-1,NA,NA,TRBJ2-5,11,TGCGCCAGCAGCTTGGAAGAGACCCAGTACTTC,CASSLEETQYF
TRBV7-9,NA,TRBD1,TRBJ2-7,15,TGTGCCAGCAGCTCTAGGGGGCGGCTCCCAGGCGAGCAGTACTTC,CASSSRGRLPGEQYF
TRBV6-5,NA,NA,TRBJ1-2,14,TGTGCCAGCAGTTACGTGCGGGGCCCATTGGGCTACACCTTC,CASSYVRGPLGYTF
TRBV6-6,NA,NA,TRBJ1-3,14,TGTGCCAGCATTTCAGGACTAAGACTAAACACCATATATTTT,CASISGLRLNTIYF
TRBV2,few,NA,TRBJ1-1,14,TGTGCCAGCAGTGAGGACACAGTTAACACTGAAGCTTTCTTT,CASSEDTVNTEAFF
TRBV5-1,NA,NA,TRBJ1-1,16,TGCGCCAGCAGCTTGGTAAGGGGTCGAATGAACACTGAAGCTTTCTTT,CASSLVRGRMNTEAFF
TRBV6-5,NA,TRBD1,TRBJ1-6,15,TGTGCCAGCAGTCACGGACAGGGGAGGAATTCACCCCTCCACTTT,CASSHGQGRNSPLHF
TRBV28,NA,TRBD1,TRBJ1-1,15,TGTGCCAGCACCTACAGGGGGCTGATTGACACTGAAGCTTTCTTT,CASTYRGLIDTEAFF
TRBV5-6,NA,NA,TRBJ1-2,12,TGTGCCAGCAGCTGGTGGGCCTATGGCTACACCTTC,CASSWWAYGYTF
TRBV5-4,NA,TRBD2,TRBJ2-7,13,TGTGCCAGCAGCTTTAGCGGGAGCCACGAGCAGTACTTC,CASSFSGSHEQYF
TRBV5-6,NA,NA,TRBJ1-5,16,TGTGCCAGCAGCTCGGCAGAAGGGCAGCGTAATCAGCCCCAGCATTTT,CASSSAEGQRNQPQHF
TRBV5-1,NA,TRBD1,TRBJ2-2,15,TGCGCCAGCAGCTTGCGTCAGGGGGTTACCGGGGAGCTGTTTTTT,CASSLRQGVTGELFF
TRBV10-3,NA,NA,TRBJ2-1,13,TGTGCCATCAGTGAATTGGTCTACAATGAGCAGTTCTTC,CAISELVYNEQFF
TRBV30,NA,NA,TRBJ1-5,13,TGTGCCTGGAGTCAGAGGGGTGGTCAGCCCCAGCATTTT,CAWSQRGGQPQHF
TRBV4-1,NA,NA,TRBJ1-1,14,TGCGCCAGCAGCCAAGATAACCTGAACACTGAAGCTTTCTTT,CASSQDNLNTEAFF
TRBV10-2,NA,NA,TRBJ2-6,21,TGCGCCAGCAGTTCAGGGATCGTAGGGGACCACCTTAGCTCTGGGGCCAACGTCCTGACTTTC,CASSSGIVGDHLSSGANVLTF
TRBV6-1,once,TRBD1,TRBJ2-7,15,TGTGCCAGCGGTAGGGGACAGGGGGCATCCTACGAGCAGTACTTC,CASGRGQGASYEQYF
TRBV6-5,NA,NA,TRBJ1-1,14,TGTGCCAGCAGTTACTCCCGGAGTTTGACTGAAGCTTTCTTT,CASSYSRSLTEAFF
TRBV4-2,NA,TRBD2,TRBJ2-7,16,TGTGCCAGCAGCCAAGATTCTAGCGGGGGGGTTCGGGAGCAGTACTTC,CASSQDSSGGVREQYF
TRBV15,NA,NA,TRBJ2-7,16,TGTGCCACCAGCAGAGATCGGTCGGGACTCGCCTCCGAGCAGTACTTC,CATSRDRSGLASEQYF
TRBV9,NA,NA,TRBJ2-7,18,TGTGCCAGCAGCGTAGACAGGTATCTAAATCCTTCTTCCTACGAGCAGTACTTC,CASSVDRYLNPSSYEQYF
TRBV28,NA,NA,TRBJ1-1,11,TGTGCCAGCAGTAATCCCGCGAGGGCTTTCTTT,CASSNPARAFF
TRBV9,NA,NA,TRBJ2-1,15,TGTGCCAGCAGCCCAAGCGGTACCTCCTACAATGAGCAGTTCTTC,CASSPSGTSYNEQFF
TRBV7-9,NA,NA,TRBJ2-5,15,TGTGCCAGCAGCTTATGGGTGGAGGAGAAAGAGACCCAGTACTTC,CASSLWVEEKETQYF
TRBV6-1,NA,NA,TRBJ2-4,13,TGTGCCAGCAGTGCCTCGCCCGGAAACATTCAGTACTTC,CASSASPGNIQYF
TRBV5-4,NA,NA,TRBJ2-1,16,TGTGCCAGCAGCGCGGGGCTAGCCAGCTCCTACAATGAGCAGTTCTTC,CASSAGLASSYNEQFF
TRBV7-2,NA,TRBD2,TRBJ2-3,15,TGTGCCAGCAGCTTAGACGGGAGGGAGGTAGATACGCAGTATTTT,CASSLDGREVDTQYF
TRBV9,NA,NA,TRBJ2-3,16,TGTGCCAGCACCCCGGACCGGGACACCACCACAGATACGCAGTATTTT,CASTPDRDTTTDTQYF
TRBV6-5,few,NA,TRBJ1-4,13,TGTGCCAGCAGTTACCGGGGGGATGAAAAACTGTTTTTT,CASSYRGDEKLFF
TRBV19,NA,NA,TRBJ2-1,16,TGTGCCAGTAGTATGCCCGGGACGGTGTTATACAATGAGCAGTTCTTC,CASSMPGTVLYNEQFF
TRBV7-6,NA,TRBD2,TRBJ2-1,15,TGTGCCAGCAGCTGGGACTACAGCGTGCGCAATGAGCAGTTCTTC,CASSWDYSVRNEQFF
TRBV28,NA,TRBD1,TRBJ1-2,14,TGTGCCAGCAGTTTGGGAGGGGGCCGAGTTGGCTACACCTTC,CASSLGGGRVGYTF
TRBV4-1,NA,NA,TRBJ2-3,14,TGCGCCAGCAGCCAAGTGGGTAGCACAGATACGCAGTATTTT,CASSQVGSTDTQYF
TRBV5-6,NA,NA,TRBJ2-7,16,TGTGCCAGCAGCTTGGCCTTTGGTAACGCCGGGTACGAGCAGTACTTC,CASSLAFGNAGYEQYF
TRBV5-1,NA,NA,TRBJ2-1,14,TGCGCCAGCAGCTTGGATACTAGTCCGAATGAGCAGTTCTTC,CASSLDTSPNEQFF
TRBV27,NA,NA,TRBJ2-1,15,TGTGCCAGCAGTCCCTACGCCTCGGGCTACAATGAGCAGTTCTTC,CASSPYASGYNEQFF
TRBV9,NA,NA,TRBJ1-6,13,TGTGCCAGCAGCCGTCGTCTAATTTCACCCCTCCACTTT,CASSRRLISPLHF